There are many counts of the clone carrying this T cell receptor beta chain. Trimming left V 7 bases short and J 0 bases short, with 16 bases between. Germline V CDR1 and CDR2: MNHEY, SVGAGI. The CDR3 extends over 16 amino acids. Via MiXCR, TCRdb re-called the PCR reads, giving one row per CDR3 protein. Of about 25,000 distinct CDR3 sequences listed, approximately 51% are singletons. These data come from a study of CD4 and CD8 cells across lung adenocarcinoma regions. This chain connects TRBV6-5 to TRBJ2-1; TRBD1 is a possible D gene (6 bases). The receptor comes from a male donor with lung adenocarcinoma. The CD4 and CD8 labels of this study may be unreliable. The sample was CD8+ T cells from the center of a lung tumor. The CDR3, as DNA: TGTGCCAGCACTTCGACAGGTACGGGCTCCTACAATGAGCAGTTCTTC. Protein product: CASTSTGTGSYNEQFF.